The source of this TCR beta chain is a study of cytomegalovirus exposure and HLA in healthy donors. The study, taken as a whole, reports: A cluster of highly shared sequence variants was likely a sequencing artifact. In a later analysis, parvovirus B19, influenza, CMV and Epstein-Barr virus appeared linked to several top co-occurrence clusters.

Germline-derived CDR1 and CDR2 are SGHVS and FQNEAQ. There are 14 residues in the CDR3. Deletions cut 0 bases from V and 5 bases from J, with 7 bases between. The PCR used 60 Vbeta and 13 Jbeta primers. The data were produced by immunoSEQ multiplex PCR, yet TCRdb's version contains in-frame clones alone and is incomplete. The table records roughly 120,000 clones, around 75% of them present only once. In regard to this clone: Its target is unknown.

The V and J genes are TRBV7-8 and TRBJ2-2; D gene unclear. The sequence was collected from a man in his 60s in good health and CMV-seropositive. Sequences were obtained from PBMCs. The CDR3 nucleotides read TGTGCCAGCAGCTTAGCGCGGTGGACCGGGGAGCTGTTTTTT. As protein: CASSLARWTGELFF. The full variable domain, in which reference TRBV7-8 and TRBJ2-2 provide the parts outside the CDR3, is GAGVSQSPRYKVAKRGQDVALRCDPISGHVSLFWYQQALGQGPEFLTYFQNEAQLDKSGLPSDRFFAERPEGSVSTLKIQRTQQEDSAVYLCASSLARWTGELFFGEGSRLTVL.